This paragraph covers one TCR beta chain sequence. These data are taken from a study of blood T cell repertoires in COVID-19. Germline-derived CDR1 and CDR2 are SGHTA and FQGNSA. The CDR3 sequence is 13 residues long. V was cut by 1 base and J by 4 bases, with 6 bases left in between. Produced via immunoSEQ multiplex PCR; TCRdb's table is partial and in-frame only. The table records 25,000 to 35,000 clones, approximately 86% of them present only once. The sequence was obtained from a man aged 80 or over with active or convalescent COVID-19. The chain recombines TRBV7-2 with TRBJ2-3; weak D call: TRBD2 (5 bases). What was sequenced was peripheral blood. CDR3: CASSLVEADTQYF. Here the CDR3 DNA reads TGTGCCAGCAGCTTAGTGGAGGCAGATACGCAGTATTTT.